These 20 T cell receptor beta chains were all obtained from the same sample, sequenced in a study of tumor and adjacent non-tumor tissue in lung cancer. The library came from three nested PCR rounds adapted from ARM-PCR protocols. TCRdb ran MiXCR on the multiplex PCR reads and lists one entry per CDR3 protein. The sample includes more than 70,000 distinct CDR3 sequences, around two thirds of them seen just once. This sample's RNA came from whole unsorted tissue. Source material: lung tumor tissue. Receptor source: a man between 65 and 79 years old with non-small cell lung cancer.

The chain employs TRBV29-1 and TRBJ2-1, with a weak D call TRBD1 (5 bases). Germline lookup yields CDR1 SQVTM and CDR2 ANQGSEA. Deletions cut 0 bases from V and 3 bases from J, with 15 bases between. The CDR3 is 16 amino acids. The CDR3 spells CSVEDQGRRFYNEQFF. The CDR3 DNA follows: TGCAGCGTTGAAGATCAGGGCCGTCGTTTCTACAATGAGCAGTTCTTC.

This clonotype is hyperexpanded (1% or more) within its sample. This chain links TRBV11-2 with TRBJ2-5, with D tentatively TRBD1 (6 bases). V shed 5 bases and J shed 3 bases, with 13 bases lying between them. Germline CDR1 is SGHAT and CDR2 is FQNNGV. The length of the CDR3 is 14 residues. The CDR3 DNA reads TGTGCCAGCAGCCCTAGACAGGCGAAAGAGACCCAGTACTTC. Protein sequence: CASSPRQAKETQYF.

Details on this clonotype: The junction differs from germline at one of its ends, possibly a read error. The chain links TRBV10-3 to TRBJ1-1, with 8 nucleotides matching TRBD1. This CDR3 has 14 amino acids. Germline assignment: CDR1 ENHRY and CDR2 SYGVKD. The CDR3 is CAISKDRVCTEAFF. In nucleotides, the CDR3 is TGTGCCATCAGTAAGGACAGGGTGTGTACTGAAGCCTTCTTT.

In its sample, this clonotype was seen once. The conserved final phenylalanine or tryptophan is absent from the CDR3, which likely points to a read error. CDR3 amino acids: CASSVVVYKQYL. As DNA, the CDR3 is TGTGCCAGCAGCGTAGTTGTCTACAAGCAGTACCTC. This chain uses TRBV11-2 with TRBJ2-7; D gene ambiguous. The CDR3 extends over 12 amino acids. CDR1 SGHAT and CDR2 FQNNGV come from the germline V gene.

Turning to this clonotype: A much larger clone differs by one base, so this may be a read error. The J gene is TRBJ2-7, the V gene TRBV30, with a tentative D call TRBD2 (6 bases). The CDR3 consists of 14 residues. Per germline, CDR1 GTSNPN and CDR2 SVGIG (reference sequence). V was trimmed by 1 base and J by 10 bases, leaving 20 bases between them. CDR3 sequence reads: CAWSGGDLLRDQYF. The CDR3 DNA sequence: TGTGCCTGGAGTGGGGGGGACCTTTTGCGCGACCAGTACTTC.

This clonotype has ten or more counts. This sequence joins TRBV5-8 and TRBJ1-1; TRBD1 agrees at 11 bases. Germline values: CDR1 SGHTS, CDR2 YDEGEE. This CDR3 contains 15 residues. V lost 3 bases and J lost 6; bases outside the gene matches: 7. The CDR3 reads CASSSGQGASPEAFF. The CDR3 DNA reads TGTGCCAGCAGCTCCGGACAGGGGGCGAGTCCTGAAGCTTTCTTT.

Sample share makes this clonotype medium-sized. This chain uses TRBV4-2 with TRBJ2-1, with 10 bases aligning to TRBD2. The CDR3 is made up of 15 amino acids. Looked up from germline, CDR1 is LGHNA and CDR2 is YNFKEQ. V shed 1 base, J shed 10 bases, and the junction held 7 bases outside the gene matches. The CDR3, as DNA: TGTGCCAGCAGCCAAGCGGCTAGCGGGAGTGGCGAGCAGTTCTTC. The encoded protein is CASSQAASGSGEQFF.

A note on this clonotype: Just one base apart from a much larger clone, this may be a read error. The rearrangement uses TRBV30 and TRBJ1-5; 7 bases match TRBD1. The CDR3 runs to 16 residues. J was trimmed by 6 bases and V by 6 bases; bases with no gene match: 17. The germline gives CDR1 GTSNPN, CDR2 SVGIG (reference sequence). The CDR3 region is CACDEHRGGNRQPQHF. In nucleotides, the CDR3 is TGTGCCTGTGATGAGCACAGGGGAGGGAACCGTCAGCCCCAGCATTTT.

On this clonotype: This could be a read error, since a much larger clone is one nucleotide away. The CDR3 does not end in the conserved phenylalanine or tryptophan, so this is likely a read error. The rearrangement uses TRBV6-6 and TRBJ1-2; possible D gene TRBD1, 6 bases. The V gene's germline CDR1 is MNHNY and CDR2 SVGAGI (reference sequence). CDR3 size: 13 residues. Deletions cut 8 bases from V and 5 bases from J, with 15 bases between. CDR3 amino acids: CASYQGKKYGYTS. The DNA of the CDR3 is TGTGCCAGCTACCAGGGGAAGAAGTATGGCTACACCTCC.

The CDR3 loop is CSAIFYGQGHSNQPQHF. For the CDR3, the DNA is TGCAGTGCTATTTTCTATGGACAGGGCCACAGCAATCAGCCCCAGCATTTT. The V and J genes are TRBV20-1 and TRBJ1-5, with TRBD1 identical over 8 bases. The length of the CDR3 is 17 residues. CDR1 DFQATT and CDR2 SNEGSKA come from the germline V gene (reference sequence). V shed 4 bases and J 1 base; nucleotides not matched to a gene: 12.

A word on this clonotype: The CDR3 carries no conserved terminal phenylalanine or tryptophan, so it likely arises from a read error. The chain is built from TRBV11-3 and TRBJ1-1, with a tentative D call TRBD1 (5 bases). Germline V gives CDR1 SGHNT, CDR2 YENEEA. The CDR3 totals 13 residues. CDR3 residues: CVSSPGQGTEAFL. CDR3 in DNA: TGTGTCAGCAGCCCCGGGCAGGGTACTGAGGCTTTCCTT.

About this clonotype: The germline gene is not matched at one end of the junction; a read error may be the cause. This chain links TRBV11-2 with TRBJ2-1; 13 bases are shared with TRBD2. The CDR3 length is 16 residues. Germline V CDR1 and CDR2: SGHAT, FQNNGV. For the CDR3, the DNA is TGTGCCATCATTGGGACTAGCGGGGAAGGCTACAATGAGCAGTCCTTC. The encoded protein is CAIIGTSGEGYNEQSF.

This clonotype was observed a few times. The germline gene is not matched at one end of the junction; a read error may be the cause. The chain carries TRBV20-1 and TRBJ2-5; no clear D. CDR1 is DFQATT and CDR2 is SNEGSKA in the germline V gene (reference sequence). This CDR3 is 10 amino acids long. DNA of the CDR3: TGCAGTGCCCGACAAGAGACCGAGTACTTC. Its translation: CSARQETEYF.

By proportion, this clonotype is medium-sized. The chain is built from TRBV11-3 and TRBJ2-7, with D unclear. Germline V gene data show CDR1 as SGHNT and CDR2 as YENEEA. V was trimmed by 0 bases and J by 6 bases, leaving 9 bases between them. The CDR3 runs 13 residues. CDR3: CASSLEGWAEQYF. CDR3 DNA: TGTGCCAGCAGCTTAGAAGGTTGGGCCGAGCAGTACTTC.

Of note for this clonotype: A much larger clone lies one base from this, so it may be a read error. The CDR3 nucleotides read TGTGCCAGCACCACGTTGGGAAAGGGTTCCTACGAGCAGTGCTTC. Amino acid sequence: CASTTLGKGSYEQCF. The chain links TRBV6-1 to TRBJ2-7; D call uncertain. Germline V gene data show CDR1 as MNHNS and CDR2 as SASEGT. The CDR3 is 15 amino acids.

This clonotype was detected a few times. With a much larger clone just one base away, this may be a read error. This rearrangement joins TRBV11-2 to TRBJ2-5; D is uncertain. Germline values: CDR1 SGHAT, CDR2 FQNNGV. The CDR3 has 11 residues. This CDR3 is CAGSVQETQYF. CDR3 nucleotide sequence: TGTGCCGGCAGCGTCCAAGAGACCCAGTACTTC.

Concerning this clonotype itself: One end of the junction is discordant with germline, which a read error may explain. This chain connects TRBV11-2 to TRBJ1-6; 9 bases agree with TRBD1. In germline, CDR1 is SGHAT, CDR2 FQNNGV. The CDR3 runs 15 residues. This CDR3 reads CTSSARDRVFSPPHF. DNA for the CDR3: TGTACCAGCAGCGCTAGGGACAGGGTATTTTCACCCCCCCACTTT.

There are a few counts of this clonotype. As DNA, the CDR3 is TGCGCCAGCAGCTTGAACGGACACGATGAGCAGTTCTTC. Translating gives CASSLNGHDEQFF. This chain connects TRBV5-1 to TRBJ2-1; D is possibly TRBD1 (5 bases). The CDR3 consists of 13 residues. Trimming took 1 base from V and 8 from J, leaving 10 bases between them. CDR1 SGHRS and CDR2 YFSETQ come from the germline V gene.

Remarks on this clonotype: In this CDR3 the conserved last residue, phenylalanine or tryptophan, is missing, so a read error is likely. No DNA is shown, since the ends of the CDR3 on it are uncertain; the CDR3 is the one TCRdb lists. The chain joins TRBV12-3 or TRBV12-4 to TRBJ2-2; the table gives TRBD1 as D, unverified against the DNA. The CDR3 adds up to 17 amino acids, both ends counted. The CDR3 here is CASSDHLGGADTGEMFL.

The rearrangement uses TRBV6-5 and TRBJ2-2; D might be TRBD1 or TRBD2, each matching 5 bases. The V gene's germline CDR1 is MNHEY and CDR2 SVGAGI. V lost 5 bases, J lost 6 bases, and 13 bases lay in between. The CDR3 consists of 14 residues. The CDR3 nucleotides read TGTGCCAGCAGTAAGCAGGGAGCCGCCGGGGAGCTGTTTTTT. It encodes CASSKQGAAGELFF.